This TCR beta chain appears in the sequencing data of a study of shared clonotypes between healthy human individuals. This table comes from immunoSEQ multiplex PCR, and its TCRdb copy is limited to in-frame clones, with some not included. The sample lists about 2.3 million clones; about 90% were seen once. Trimming removed 4 bases from V and 4 bases from J, with 10 bases in between. CDR3 length equals 13 residues. Germline CDR1 is SGHTA and CDR2 is FQGNSA. The sequencing sample was made of naive CD4+ T cells from PBMCs. Described subset: CD45RA+ positively selected. The V and J genes are TRBV7-2 and TRBJ2-5; possibly TRBD1 for D (5 bases). The sequence was collected from a man younger than 35 in good health. Some clones in this sample may be carry-over from other donors' samples. The CDR3 coding sequence is TGTGCCAGCAGCTCCCGAAGGGGAGAGACCCAGTACTTC. Its protein product is CASSSRRGETQYF.